The 21 T cell receptor beta chains presented below share a single source sample, sequenced in a study of T cell changes during pregnancy in multiple sclerosis. Profiling relied on immunoSEQ multiplex PCR, and the TCRdb table lists in-frame clones only, not all of them. Of 20,000 to 25,000 clones detected, more than 85% appear once; the ten largest clones hold 0.6% to 0.85%. The sequenced sample was CD4+ T cells from peripheral blood mononuclear cells, obtained in the third trimester of pregnancy. The source is a female donor with multiple sclerosis, enrolled in a pregnancy study.

This rearrangement joins TRBV5-1 to TRBJ2-3; 8 bases agree with TRBD2. J gave up 0 bases and V 0 bases, and 6 bases lay outside the gene matches. Germline V gene sequence: CDR1 SGHRS, CDR2 YFSETQ. The CDR3 totals 17 residues. DNA of the CDR3: TGCGCCAGCAGCTTGGGATTCCTAGCGGGTAGCACAGATACGCAGTATTTT. Translated: CASSLGFLAGSTDTQYF.

The CDR3 loop is CASSEIGGTQPQHF. CDR3 nucleotide sequence: TGTGCCAGCAGTGAAATTGGGGGGACCCAGCCCCAGCATTTT. This chain joins TRBV6-4 and TRBJ1-5, with D possibly TRBD1 on 5 matching bases. This CDR3 contains 14 residues. Trimming took 3 bases from V and 7 from J, leaving 13 bases between them. Germline CDR1 MRHNA, CDR2 SNTAGT.

The chain uses TRBV7-9 and TRBJ2-7, with 7 bases matching TRBD2. With V trimmed by 8 bases and J by 6 bases, 7 bases remained unmatched. Looked up from germline, CDR1 is SEHNR and CDR2 is FQNEAQ (reference sequence). This CDR3 is 12 amino acids long. CDR3 bases: TGTGCCAGCCGCCGGGAGGACGGCGAGCAGTACTTC. It specifies CASRREDGEQYF.

J is TRBJ1-6 and V is TRBV5-4, with 8 bases identical to TRBD1. CDR1 is SGHNT and CDR2 is YYREEE in the germline V gene (reference sequence). V dropped 4 bases and J dropped 0; count of bases not matched to a gene: 3. This CDR3 region has 16 residues. CDR3 DNA sequence: TGTGCCAGCAGCCCGGACAGGGACTCCTATAATTCACCCCTCCACTTT. Its translation: CASSPDRDSYNSPLHF.

This clone was picked up one time. V usage is TRBV5-1 and J usage is TRBJ2-1; TRBD1 matches at 11 bases. CDR3 size: 13 residues. CDR1 SGHRS and CDR2 YFSETQ come from the germline V gene. V gave up 3 bases and J gave up 8 bases; unmatched junction bases: 1. The CDR3 spells CASSWTGGHEQFF. CDR3 coding DNA: TGCGCCAGCAGCTGGACAGGGGGCCATGAGCAGTTCTTC.

The V and J genes are TRBV5-4 and TRBJ1-3; 7 positions match TRBD1. This CDR3 has 16 amino acids. Trimming took 2 bases from V and 0 from J; bases not matched to a gene: 5. CDR1 is SGHNT and CDR2 is YYREEE in the germline V gene (reference sequence). The chain's CDR3 is CASSLGQEISGNTIYF. The CDR3 nucleotides read TGTGCCAGCAGCTTAGGACAGGAAATCTCTGGAAACACCATATATTTT.

The rearrangement joins TRBV11-3 to TRBJ1-1; TRBD1 agrees at 7 bases. CDR3 length: 14 residues. After removal of 4 bases from V and 1 base from J, the junction contained 3 bases not matched to a gene. Per the germline V gene, CDR1 is SGHNT and CDR2 is YENEEA. The DNA for the CDR3 is TGTGCCAGCAGCTCACAGGGGCAGAACACTGAAGCTTTCTTT. This translates into CASSSQGQNTEAFF.

The V and J genes are TRBV2 and TRBJ1-4; the D gene is possibly TRBD1 (5 bases). From germline, CDR1 is SNHLY and CDR2 FYNNEI. The ends were cut back, 3 bases at V and 8 bases at J, with 13 bases in the middle. CDR3 length: 14 residues. CDR3 DNA: TGTGCCAGCAGTGAGAGAAGGGGTGACGAAAAACTGTTTTTT. Its protein product is CASSERRGDEKLFF.

This chain joins TRBV19 and TRBJ1-5; unclear D gene. The CDR3 spans 13 residues. Germline CDR1 and CDR2: LNHDA and SQIVND (reference sequence). With 5 bases removed from V and 4 bases from J, the gap between germline ends came to 9 bases. The CDR3 region has the DNA TGTGCCAGTAGTTTACAGAGTAATCAGCCCCAGCATTTT. Translated: CASSLQSNQPQHF.

This clone appeared a few times. CDR3 DNA: TGTGCCAGCACTGGGACAGGGTCGGCTGGCTACACCTTC. This sequence encodes CASTGTGSAGYTF. The rearrangement joins TRBV2 to TRBJ1-2; the match to TRBD1 covers 9 bases. This CDR3 is 13 amino acids long. Germline assignment: CDR1 SNHLY and CDR2 FYNNEI. J lost 7 bases, V lost 7 bases, and 7 bases had no gene match.

DNA for the CDR3: TGCGCCAGCAGTAGGACTAGCGGGCGCTCCTACGAGCAGTACTTC. It translates to CASSRTSGRSYEQYF. The chain is built from TRBV10-2 and TRBJ2-7; 11 bases are shared with TRBD2. Germline V lookup: CDR1 WSHSY, CDR2 SAAADI. The length of the CDR3 is 15 residues. V trimming: 5 bases; J trimming: 0 bases; junction bases outside the gene matches: 3.

The rearrangement links TRBV5-1 to TRBJ2-2; 7 nucleotides line up with TRBD1. V lost 2 bases to trimming and J lost 9 bases; unmatched junction nucleotides: 7. CDR3 length: 14 amino acids. Germline V gene sequence: CDR1 SGHRS, CDR2 YFSETQ. The CDR3 reads CASSFRQGPRELFF. The CDR3 region has the DNA TGCGCCAGCAGCTTCCGACAGGGCCCCCGGGAGCTGTTTTTT.

This sequence joins TRBV28 and TRBJ2-1; no definite D call. CDR3 length: 16 residues. Deletions cut 2 bases from V and 1 base from J, with 12 bases between. Germline lookup yields CDR1 MDHEN and CDR2 SYDVKM. CDR3 protein: CASSLMSRSSYNEQFF. CDR3 coding DNA: TGTGCCAGCAGTTTAATGTCGCGTTCTTCCTACAATGAGCAGTTCTTC. The whole variable domain, remainder taken from reference TRBV28 and TRBJ2-1, is DVKVTQSSRYLVKRTGEKVFLECVQDMDHENMFWYRQDPGLGLRLIYFSYDVKMKEKGDIPEGYSVSREKKERFSLILESASTNQTSMYLCASSLMSRSSYNEQFFGPGTRLTVL.

The chain employs TRBV7-2 and TRBJ2-1; 7 nucleotides agree with TRBD1. The CDR3 sequence is 13 residues long. Germline V lookup: CDR1 SGHTA, CDR2 FQGNSA. With V trimmed by 5 bases and J by 12 bases, 10 bases remained unmatched. CDR3 in amino acids: CASSHDRVRGQFF. CDR3 DNA: TGTGCCAGCAGCCATGACAGGGTAAGAGGGCAGTTCTTC. The full variable domain, its missing parts supplied by reference TRBV7-2 and TRBJ2-1, is GAGVSQSPSNKVTEKGKDVELRCDPISGHTALYWYRQSLGQGLEFLIYFQGNSAPDKSGLPSDRFSAERTGGSVSTLTIQRTQQEDSAVYLCASSHDRVRGQFFGPGTRLTVL.

V usage is TRBV18 and J usage is TRBJ2-1, with TRBD1 identical over 7 bases. Germline lookup yields CDR1 KGHSH and CDR2 LQKENI. V was clipped by 6 bases and J by 8 bases; unmatched bases: 7. This CDR3 comprises 13 residues. CDR3 residues: CASSSPGTDEQFF. The CDR3 nucleotides are TGTGCCAGCTCCTCACCCGGGACAGATGAGCAGTTCTTC.

The rearrangement uses TRBV19 and TRBJ1-1; no reliable D call. This CDR3 contains 13 residues. Germline loops: CDR1 LNHDA, CDR2 SQIVND (reference sequence). V gave up 7 bases and J gave up 4 bases, with 13 bases separating them. CDR3 DNA sequence: TGTGCCAGTACCTCTCAGTTTTCCACTGAAGCTTTCTTT. Amino acids: CASTSQFSTEAFF.

The chain is built from TRBV6-5 and TRBJ1-3; the D is unclear. V was shortened by 2 bases and J by 6 bases, with 8 bases between the two germline ends. The CDR3 consists of 13 residues. Germline V gene lookup returns CDR1 MNHEY and CDR2 SVGAGI. The CDR3 region is CASSYGQANTIYF. CDR3 DNA sequence: TGTGCCAGCAGTTACGGGCAGGCAAACACCATATATTTT.

V and J are TRBV7-3 and TRBJ1-5; unclear D gene. The CDR3 consists of 13 residues. Germline assignment: CDR1 SGHTA and CDR2 FQGTGA. V lost 3 bases to trimming and J lost 3 bases, with 6 bases between them. CDR3 residues: CASSFGPNQPQHF. The CDR3 DNA reads TGTGCCAGCAGCTTTGGCCCCAATCAGCCCCAGCATTTT.

V is TRBV20-1 and J is TRBJ2-3; TRBD2 is a possible D gene (5 bases). Trimming took off 3 bases at V and 12 bases at J, with 10 bases between the two ends. Germline V lookup: CDR1 DFQATT, CDR2 SNEGSKA (reference sequence). This CDR3 is built from 10 residues. This chain's CDR3 is CSASLASQYF. The DNA for the CDR3 is TGCAGTGCTAGCCTAGCATCTCAGTATTTT.

The chain joins TRBV18 to TRBJ2-5; D possibly corresponds to TRBD2 (5 bases). The CDR3 totals 15 residues. Trimming removed 0 bases at V and 5 bases at J, with 13 bases between. The germline gives CDR1 KGHSH, CDR2 LQKENI. CDR3 in DNA: TGTGCCAGCTCACCACCGTCGGACTCGGGGGAGACCCAGTACTTC. Translated: CASSPPSDSGETQYF.

This chain uses TRBV5-1 with TRBJ1-2; TRBD1 matches at 7 bases. The junction had 0 bases not matched to a gene; V was cut back by 0 bases and J by 4 bases. Germline values: CDR1 SGHRS, CDR2 YFSETQ. The CDR3 is 13 residues long. CDR3 nucleotides: TGCGCCAGCAGCTTGGGGGACAGCTATGGCTACACCTTC. Translating gives CASSLGDSYGYTF.